This entry lists 6 T cell receptor beta chains sequenced from one sample in a study of tumor-infiltrating lymphocytes in glioblastoma multiforme. TCRB libraries came from RNA via three nested multiplex PCR rounds. From the multiplex PCR reads, TCRdb called clonotypes with MiXCR, one entry per CDR3 protein. The sample consists of about 13,000 distinct CDR3 sequences, roughly 70% of them appearing once. The sample consisted of brain tumor tissue. Source of these receptors: a male donor with glioblastoma.

The V gene is TRBV12-5, the J gene TRBJ2-3, with 10 bases fitting TRBD1. Germline CDR1 is LGHNT and CDR2 is FRNRAP. This CDR3 is 15 amino acids long. Trimming cost V 3 bases and J 6 bases; bases outside gene matches: 6. The CDR3 DNA is TGTGCTAGTGGTTTTGGGACAGGGGTAGCGGATACGCAGTATTTT. This gives the protein CASGFGTGVADTQYF.

Comment on this clonotype: A read error may produce the germline difference seen at one junction end. CDR3: CSATPDYGRRTDTRYF. The DNA for the CDR3 is TGCAGTGCAACTCCCGACTACGGGCGACGCACAGATACGCGGTATTTT. J is TRBJ2-3 and V is TRBV20-1; D is perhaps TRBD2 (5 bases). Germline-derived CDR1 and CDR2 are DFQATT and SNEGSKA (reference sequence). The CDR3 contains 16 residues.

This clonotype has a handful of counts. CDR3 amino acids: CASTRDNNQPQHF. DNA of the CDR3: TGTGCCAGCACGAGGGACAACAATCAGCCCCAGCATTTT. This chain uses TRBV2 with TRBJ1-5, with a tentative D call TRBD1 (6 bases). Germline CDR1 is SNHLY and CDR2 is FYNNEI. This CDR3 contains 13 residues. The V gene lost 7 bases and the J gene lost 3 bases, with 10 bases spanning the gap.

Regarding this clonotype: One junction end does not reproduce the germline sequence, and a read error may be involved. V and J are TRBV6-1 and TRBJ2-2, with D perhaps matching TRBD2 (5 bases). There are 14 residues in the CDR3. Germline V gene data show CDR1 as MNHNS and CDR2 as SASEGT. This CDR3 reads CDSRRNRLTGKLFF. The CDR3 DNA follows: TGTGACAGCAGGCGGAACAGACTCACCGGGAAGCTGTTTTTT.

On this clonotype itself: At one of its ends the junction is not consistent with the germline gene, which may arise from a read error. The chain couples TRBV11-2 to TRBJ2-2; maybe TRBD2 (7 bases). The CDR3 is 15 amino acids. CDR1 and CDR2 from the germline V gene are SGHAT and FQNNGV. CDR3 in amino acids: CASSPGTGGRVEMFF. The DNA of the CDR3 is TGTGCCAGCAGCCCCGGGACGGGGGGCAGAGTGGAGATGTTTTTT.

In the case of this clonotype: Sequence at one end of the junction differs from germline and may be a read error. V usage is TRBV5-5 and J usage is TRBJ2-3; no clear D. The CDR3 spans 16 residues. Germline V gene data show CDR1 as SGHKS and CDR2 as YYEKEE (reference sequence). The CDR3 loop is CASSLERGVGTDTQYF. CDR3 bases: TGTGCCAGCAGCTTGGAACGAGGTGTGGGCACAGATACGCAGTACTTT.